The 9 T cell receptor beta chains below were found in one sample sequenced in a study of glioma-infiltrating T cells after dendritic cell vaccination. Sequencing used immunoSEQ multiplex PCR; TCRdb keeps in-frame clones, though not all of them. Among about 92,000 clones listed, under 90% were seen once. Sequencing used blood, obtained before dendritic cell vaccination. The receptors originated from a human donor with glioblastoma.

This chain links TRBV19 with TRBJ2-3; the match to TRBD2 covers 16 bases. This CDR3 is built from 17 residues. Germline V CDR1 and CDR2: LNHDA, SQIVND (reference sequence). The V and J ends lost 3 bases and 5 bases, in that order; junction bases with no gene match: 5. The CDR3 here is CASSMGTSGGALDTQYF. The CDR3 DNA follows: TGTGCCAGTAGTATGGGGACTAGCGGGGGGGCCCTAGATACGCAGTATTTT. Variable domain in full (rest from reference TRBV19 and TRBJ2-3): DGGITQSPKYLFRKEGQNVTLSCEQNLNHDAMYWYRQDPGQGLRLIYYSQIVNDFQKGDIAEGYSVSREKKESFPLTVTSAQKNPTAFYLCASSMGTSGGALDTQYFGPGTRLTVL.

The chain has TRBV14 and TRBJ1-1; D is uncertain. Deletions cut 0 bases from V and 0 bases from J, with 8 bases between. The CDR3 contains 15 residues. Germline CDR1 is SGHDN and CDR2 is FVKESK. The CDR3 DNA follows: TGTGCCAGCAGCCAAGAGCCAGGCCTGAACACTGAAGCTTTCTTT. Translated, it gives CASSQEPGLNTEAFF.

The sample holds many counts of this clone. The V and J genes are TRBV4-3 and TRBJ1-2; D may be TRBD1 (6 bases). Trimming removed 0 bases from V and 6 bases from J, with 14 bases in between. The germline V gene encodes CDR1 LGHNA and CDR2 YSLEER. There are 15 residues in the CDR3. The CDR3 DNA is TGCGCCAGCAGCCAAGATGATGGCAGGGGAAATGGCTACACCTTC. It specifies CASSQDDGRGNGYTF.

The chain carries TRBV6-5 and TRBJ2-7; D perhaps matches TRBD2 (6 bases). In germline, CDR1 is MNHEY, CDR2 SVGAGI. This CDR3 comprises 14 residues. V was pared by 6 bases and J by 9 bases, with 21 bases between. The CDR3 DNA sequence: TGTGCCAGCAGAAACAGGTACCCAGACGGGGGGCAGTACTTC. Translated, it gives CASRNRYPDGGQYF.

The chain joins TRBV7-8 to TRBJ2-2, with TRBD2 as a possible D gene (6 bases). Germline V CDR1 and CDR2: SGHVS, FQNEAQ. Trimming removed 5 bases at V and 0 bases at J, with 13 bases between. The CDR3 runs 16 residues. The CDR3, as DNA: TGTGCCAGCAGCCCCCCGGGACTTACGAACACCGGGGAGCTGTTTTTT. Residues: CASSPPGLTNTGELFF.

The CDR3 coding sequence is TGCAGCGGGAGACTAGCAGATACGCAGTATTTT. It is translated as CSGRLADTQYF. The chain has TRBV29-1 and TRBJ2-3, with a weak D call TRBD2 (6 bases). Trimming stripped 7 bases from V and 4 bases from J, with 9 bases between. CDR1 is SQVTM, CDR2 ANQGSEA, per germline. The CDR3 has 11 amino acids.

This clone was counted between two and nine times. The chain couples TRBV7-9 to TRBJ1-2; no firm D call. The CDR3 covers 13 residues. The germline V and J ends were trimmed by 1 base and 3 bases, with 6 bases remaining between them. In germline, CDR1 is SEHNR, CDR2 FQNEAQ (reference sequence). CDR3 sequence: CASSLGTDYGYTF. DNA of the CDR3: TGTGCCAGCAGCTTAGGCACGGACTATGGCTACACCTTC. Full variable domain (outside the CDR3, taken from reference TRBV7-9 and TRBJ1-2): DTGVSQNPRHKITKRGQNVTFRCDPISEHNRLYWYRQTLGQGPEFLTYFQNEAQLEKSRLLSDRFSAERPKGSFSTLEIQRTEQGDSAMYLCASSLGTDYGYTFGSGTRLTVV.

The rearrangement joins TRBV5-1 to TRBJ2-7; TRBD2 matches 10 bases. Germline V gene lookup returns CDR1 SGHRS and CDR2 YFSETQ. The V and J ends lost 5 bases and 0 bases, in that order; junction bases with no gene match: 5. This CDR3 is 15 amino acids long. CDR3 sequence: CASRFSGGISYEQYF. The CDR3 nucleotides are TGCGCCAGCAGATTTAGCGGGGGGATCTCCTACGAGCAGTACTTC.

This clone occurred many times. This chain joins TRBV4-3 and TRBJ2-1, with D hard to call. This CDR3 contains 13 residues. V gave up 0 bases and J gave up 10 bases, with 10 bases separating them. CDR1 is LGHNA and CDR2 is YSLEER in the germline V gene. The CDR3 DNA sequence: TGCGCCAGCAGCCAAGAGGCAGAACGAGAGCAGTTCTTC. Protein: CASSQEAEREQFF.